Listed below are T cell receptor beta chains from one sample, sequenced in a study of T-cell reconstitution after alpha-beta-depleted transplantation in children. TCRdb recomputed calls from the PCR reads with MiXCR, one row per CDR3 protein. The repertoire includes 200,000 to 250,000 distinct CDR3 sequences, under 8.5% of them detected once, and less than 40% sits in the top ten. This material consisted of PBMCs, mostly from graft donor cells, taken 360 days after TCRalphabeta/CD19-depleted stem cell transplant. The receptors derive from a male patient aged 2 to 9 who had a stem cell transplant for acute myeloid leukemia, so the T cells may come from the graft donor. Both conserved end residues are part of each CDR3. D genes are given only for firm matches. The listing skips clone size in some rows; elsewhere it reads once, few, many or a size class.

abundance: NA
d_gene: NA
j_gene: TRBJ2-7
v_gene: TRBV5-1
CDR3nt: TGCGCCAGCAGCTTGGAGGGACGCCATCCGGGAGTTTTGAGGTACGAGCAGTACTTC
CDR3aa: CASSLEGRHPGVLRYEQYF

abundance: few
d_gene: TRBD2
j_gene: TRBJ2-1
v_gene: TRBV29-1
CDR3nt: TGCAGCGCCCAGACTAGCGGGGGGGCTAATGAGCAGTTCTTC
CDR3aa: CSAQTSGGANEQFF

abundance: few
d_gene: NA
j_gene: TRBJ1-4
v_gene: TRBV4-1
CDR3nt: TGCGCCAGCAGCCAGGGGCCGAAACGGGGAGAGAATGAAAAACTGTTTTTT
CDR3aa: CASSQGPKRGENEKLFF

abundance: many
d_gene: NA
j_gene: TRBJ2-3
v_gene: TRBV7-3
CDR3nt: TGTGCCAGCAGCCCCCCGGGTAGTAATACGCAGTATTTT
CDR3aa: CASSPPGSNTQYF

abundance: many
d_gene: TRBD2
j_gene: TRBJ2-5
v_gene: TRBV5-1
CDR3nt: TGCGCCAGCAGCGGGGGGACTAGCGGGGAGACCCAGTACTTC
CDR3aa: CASSGGTSGETQYF

abundance: few
d_gene: TRBD2
j_gene: TRBJ2-3
v_gene: TRBV11-2
CDR3nt: TGTGCCAGCAGCTTAGACTCCTTAGCGGGAGGGCTTGCAGATACGCAGTATTTT
CDR3aa: CASSLDSLAGGLADTQYF

abundance: NA
d_gene: TRBD2
j_gene: TRBJ2-1
v_gene: TRBV29-1
CDR3nt: TGCAGCTCCGGGACTAGCGCCTACAATGAGCAGTTCTTC
CDR3aa: CSSGTSAYNEQFF

abundance: few
d_gene: NA
j_gene: TRBJ2-1
v_gene: TRBV7-8
CDR3nt: TGTGCCAGCAGCGTGACCGGATACAATGAGCAGTTCTTC
CDR3aa: CASSVTGYNEQFF

abundance: NA
d_gene: NA
j_gene: TRBJ2-2
v_gene: TRBV12-3/TRBV12-4
CDR3nt: TGTGCCAGCAGTCCCCGGGCCCGGACAGTCAACACCGGGGAGCTGTTTTTT
CDR3aa: CASSPRARTVNTGELFF

abundance: many
d_gene: TRBD1
j_gene: TRBJ1-4
v_gene: TRBV12-3/TRBV12-4
CDR3nt: TGTGCCAGCAGTACGACAGGGACCCCTGAAAAACTGTTTTTT
CDR3aa: CASSTTGTPEKLFF

abundance: NA
d_gene: TRBD1
j_gene: TRBJ2-4
v_gene: TRBV5-1
CDR3nt: TGCGCCAGCAGCTTGGGGGAGACAGGGCCCCGTCCCATTCAGTACTTC
CDR3aa: CASSLGETGPRPIQYF

abundance: NA
d_gene: NA
j_gene: TRBJ2-1
v_gene: TRBV7-6
CDR3nt: TGTGCCAGCAGCTTAGGAGTACCCCGACACCGAGGAGACAATGAGCAGTTCTTC
CDR3aa: CASSLGVPRHRGDNEQFF

abundance: NA
d_gene: TRBD2
j_gene: TRBJ2-5
v_gene: TRBV28
CDR3nt: TGTGCCAGCAGTTTATGGTCTGAGACTAGCGGGGAAAACCAAGAGACCCAGTACTTC
CDR3aa: CASSLWSETSGENQETQYF

abundance: NA
d_gene: TRBD1
j_gene: TRBJ1-5
v_gene: TRBV19
CDR3nt: TGTGCCACCAAAGGGGACAGATCGAGCAATCAGCCCCAGCATTTT
CDR3aa: CATKGDRSSNQPQHF

abundance: many
d_gene: NA
j_gene: TRBJ1-4
v_gene: TRBV29-1
CDR3nt: TGCAGCGTTGATCTTGAGGGACAAGGGCAAGAAAAACTGTTTTTT
CDR3aa: CSVDLEGQGQEKLFF

abundance: NA
d_gene: TRBD2
j_gene: TRBJ2-1
v_gene: TRBV29-1
CDR3nt: TGCAGCGTGGGATCCGGGACTAGCGGGAGTGGTGAGCAGTTCTTC
CDR3aa: CSVGSGTSGSGEQFF

abundance: many
d_gene: NA
j_gene: TRBJ2-3
v_gene: TRBV15
CDR3nt: TGTGCCACCAGCAGAGTCGAGACAGATACGCAGTATTTT
CDR3aa: CATSRVETDTQYF

abundance: few
d_gene: NA
j_gene: TRBJ2-5
v_gene: TRBV20-1
CDR3nt: TGCAGTGCTAGAGTGGGCACGTTGGGGGAGACCCAGTACTTC
CDR3aa: CSARVGTLGETQYF

abundance: NA
d_gene: TRBD2
j_gene: TRBJ2-7
v_gene: TRBV5-1
CDR3nt: TGCGCCAGCAGCTTGACCCGGACTAGCGGGGCCAGAGAGCAGTACTTC
CDR3aa: CASSLTRTSGAREQYF

abundance: NA
d_gene: NA
j_gene: TRBJ1-5
v_gene: TRBV5-5
CDR3nt: TGTGCCAGCAGTCGAAGGGGCAATCAGCCCCAGCATTTT
CDR3aa: CASSRRGNQPQHF

abundance: NA
d_gene: NA
j_gene: TRBJ2-2
v_gene: TRBV20-1
CDR3nt: TGCAGTGCTCGCCAGTCGGGACGTCCGGCCACCGGGGAGCTGTTTTTT
CDR3aa: CSARQSGRPATGELFF

abundance: many
d_gene: NA
j_gene: TRBJ2-3
v_gene: TRBV5-1
CDR3nt: TGCGCCAGCAGCTTGTGGTCAGGAGGCACAGATACGCAGTATTTT
CDR3aa: CASSLWSGGTDTQYF

abundance: few
d_gene: TRBD1
j_gene: TRBJ1-1
v_gene: TRBV6-5
CDR3nt: TGTGCCAGCAATCAACCGGGACAGGGAAACACTGAAGCTTTCTTT
CDR3aa: CASNQPGQGNTEAFF

abundance: many
d_gene: TRBD2
j_gene: TRBJ2-7
v_gene: TRBV29-1
CDR3nt: TGCAGCGTGGGGACTAGCGGGAGTTTCTACGAGCAGTACTTC
CDR3aa: CSVGTSGSFYEQYF

abundance: many
d_gene: TRBD2
j_gene: TRBJ2-3
v_gene: TRBV5-1
CDR3nt: TGCGCCAGCAGCTTTAAGCGGGGGCGCGGCACAGATACGCAGTATTTT
CDR3aa: CASSFKRGRGTDTQYF

abundance: few
d_gene: TRBD2
j_gene: TRBJ2-7
v_gene: TRBV20-1
CDR3nt: TGCAGTGCTAGAGATCGTGGGGGAGGGCCGTTCTCCTACGAGCAGTACTTC
CDR3aa: CSARDRGGGPFSYEQYF

abundance: many
d_gene: NA
j_gene: TRBJ2-1
v_gene: TRBV12-3/TRBV12-4
CDR3nt: TGTGCCAGCACCATCGGGCCAGGATCCTTTGAGCAGTTCTTC
CDR3aa: CASTIGPGSFEQFF

abundance: many
d_gene: NA
j_gene: TRBJ2-7
v_gene: TRBV4-2
CDR3nt: TGTGCCAGCAGCCCAAGGGAGTCAGGTGCCTACGAGCAGTACTTC
CDR3aa: CASSPRESGAYEQYF

abundance: NA
d_gene: NA
j_gene: TRBJ2-1
v_gene: TRBV11-3
CDR3nt: TGTGCCAGCAGCCCCATCCGAGGGGGCAATGAGCAGTTCTTC
CDR3aa: CASSPIRGGNEQFF

abundance: NA
d_gene: TRBD2
j_gene: TRBJ2-3
v_gene: TRBV20-1
CDR3nt: TGCAGTGCTAGAACTACTAGCGGGGGGACGGGGACGCAGTATTTT
CDR3aa: CSARTTSGGTGTQYF

abundance: many
d_gene: NA
j_gene: TRBJ2-1
v_gene: TRBV29-1
CDR3nt: TGCAGCGTTGAAGAGAGGGCGGGCCGAGGGGAGGAGCAGTTCTTC
CDR3aa: CSVEERAGRGEEQFF

abundance: few
d_gene: NA
j_gene: TRBJ1-4
v_gene: TRBV12-3/TRBV12-4
CDR3nt: TGTGCCAGCAGCTTACACGGGCCGCGAGAAAAACTGTTTTTT
CDR3aa: CASSLHGPREKLFF

abundance: many
d_gene: TRBD2
j_gene: TRBJ2-5
v_gene: TRBV29-1
CDR3nt: TGCAGCTCGGGAGGGGGGGACTGGGACCAAGAGACCCAGTACTTC
CDR3aa: CSSGGGDWDQETQYF

abundance: many
d_gene: TRBD2
j_gene: TRBJ2-3
v_gene: TRBV9
CDR3nt: TGTGCCAGCAGCGTAGTTTTAGGGGGACTAGCGTCGCAGTATTTT
CDR3aa: CASSVVLGGLASQYF

abundance: NA
d_gene: TRBD1
j_gene: TRBJ2-5
v_gene: TRBV12-3/TRBV12-4
CDR3nt: TGTGCCAGCACCCAAGGACAGGGGGCCCGGGAGACCCAGTACTTC
CDR3aa: CASTQGQGARETQYF

abundance: NA
d_gene: TRBD2
j_gene: TRBJ2-7
v_gene: TRBV10-3
CDR3nt: TGTGCCATCAGTGATCCGAGCGAGGCGGGAGTACCCTACGAGCAGTACTTC
CDR3aa: CAISDPSEAGVPYEQYF

abundance: NA
d_gene: NA
j_gene: TRBJ1-1
v_gene: TRBV12-3/TRBV12-4
CDR3nt: TGTGCCAGCACGGGCGGTTGGGGGCGCCCCGCTGAAGCTTTCTTT
CDR3aa: CASTGGWGRPAEAFF

abundance: many
d_gene: NA
j_gene: TRBJ2-2
v_gene: TRBV5-1
CDR3nt: TGCGCCAGCAGCTTGAACGGGGAGCTGTTTTTT
CDR3aa: CASSLNGELFF

abundance: NA
d_gene: NA
j_gene: TRBJ1-1
v_gene: TRBV6-6
CDR3nt: TGTGCCAGCCGAACTGGGGGAGGGACTGAAGCTTTCTTT
CDR3aa: CASRTGGGTEAFF

abundance: many
d_gene: TRBD2
j_gene: TRBJ2-2
v_gene: TRBV7-2
CDR3nt: TGTGCCAGCAGCTTAGTTCTAGCGGGGGACACCGGGGAGCTGTTTTTT
CDR3aa: CASSLVLAGDTGELFF

abundance: few
d_gene: TRBD1
j_gene: TRBJ2-7
v_gene: TRBV7-9
CDR3nt: TGTGCCAGCAGCACTAAACAGGGGGCGGTCTACGAGCAGTACTTC
CDR3aa: CASSTKQGAVYEQYF

abundance: few
d_gene: NA
j_gene: TRBJ1-1
v_gene: TRBV20-1
CDR3nt: TGCAGTGCTAGGCGGGGGGCGAACACTGAAGCTTTCTTT
CDR3aa: CSARRGANTEAFF

abundance: many
d_gene: NA
j_gene: TRBJ1-1
v_gene: TRBV30
CDR3nt: TGTGCCTGGAGTGCCCCAGGGAGCACTGAAGCTTTCTTT
CDR3aa: CAWSAPGSTEAFF

abundance: few
d_gene: TRBD2
j_gene: TRBJ2-2
v_gene: TRBV7-2
CDR3nt: TGTGCCTTAGCGGGCAACACCGGGGAGCTGTTTTTT
CDR3aa: CALAGNTGELFF

abundance: many
d_gene: NA
j_gene: TRBJ2-5
v_gene: TRBV12-3/TRBV12-4
CDR3nt: TGTGCCAGCAGATGGATGCAAGAGACCCAGTACTTC
CDR3aa: CASRWMQETQYF

abundance: many
d_gene: NA
j_gene: TRBJ2-2
v_gene: TRBV7-3
CDR3nt: TGTGCCAGCAGCCCCGGCCAGAGGACCGGGGAGCTGTTTTTT
CDR3aa: CASSPGQRTGELFF

abundance: NA
d_gene: NA
j_gene: TRBJ1-1
v_gene: TRBV12-5
CDR3nt: TGTGCTAGTGCCCTCCGCGCGAACACTGAAGCTTTCTTT
CDR3aa: CASALRANTEAFF

abundance: many
d_gene: NA
j_gene: TRBJ2-2
v_gene: TRBV20-1
CDR3nt: TGCAGTGCCCGACCGTACTCCACCGGGGAGCTGTTTTTT
CDR3aa: CSARPYSTGELFF

abundance: NA
d_gene: NA
j_gene: TRBJ2-2
v_gene: TRBV5-1
CDR3nt: TGCGCCAGCAGCCTGTATACACCGACCGGGGAGGTGTTTTTT
CDR3aa: CASSLYTPTGEVFF

abundance: NA
d_gene: NA
j_gene: TRBJ1-3
v_gene: TRBV18
CDR3nt: TGTGCCAGCTCACCAGAGGCCAGTGGAAACACCATATATTTT
CDR3aa: CASSPEASGNTIYF

abundance: few
d_gene: NA
j_gene: TRBJ1-5
v_gene: TRBV3-1
CDR3nt: TGTGCCAGCTCCGTTGGGCCGGGGAGGTCCCAGCATTTT
CDR3aa: CASSVGPGRSQHF

abundance: NA
d_gene: TRBD1
j_gene: TRBJ1-2
v_gene: TRBV20-1
CDR3nt: TGCAGTGCTAGAGGACAGGGAGGGGGATACTATGGCTACACCTTC
CDR3aa: CSARGQGGGYYGYTF

abundance: few
d_gene: NA
j_gene: TRBJ2-5
v_gene: TRBV11-2
CDR3nt: TGTGCCAGCAGCCCGCTAAGGACCGTGCCCTTTCAAGAGACCCAGTACTTC
CDR3aa: CASSPLRTVPFQETQYF

abundance: few
d_gene: NA
j_gene: TRBJ2-4
v_gene: TRBV12-3/TRBV12-4
CDR3nt: TGTGCCAGCAGTGCGACAGTAGCCAAAAACATTCAGTACTTC
CDR3aa: CASSATVAKNIQYF

abundance: NA
d_gene: NA
j_gene: TRBJ2-5
v_gene: TRBV20-1
CDR3nt: TGCAGTGCTAGCGGGGAAGAGACCCAGTACTTC
CDR3aa: CSASGEETQYF

abundance: NA
d_gene: NA
j_gene: TRBJ2-5
v_gene: TRBV7-2
CDR3nt: TGTGCCAGCAGCCTCGGGAGTGCCCCAGAGACCCAGTACTTC
CDR3aa: CASSLGSAPETQYF

abundance: few
d_gene: NA
j_gene: TRBJ1-2
v_gene: TRBV12-3/TRBV12-4
CDR3nt: TGTGCCAGCAGCCCATGGGGCCCCCATACCTTC
CDR3aa: CASSPWGPHTF

abundance: NA
d_gene: NA
j_gene: TRBJ2-5
v_gene: TRBV6-1
CDR3nt: TGTGCCAGCTGGGATAGGGACGCCCAAGAGACCCAGTACTTC
CDR3aa: CASWDRDAQETQYF